The 30 T cell receptor beta chains presented below share a single source sample, sequenced in a study of CD8+ T cells in alopecia areata. TCR sequencing used cDNA made by reverse transcription of extracted RNA. Assay used: immunoSEQ multiplex PCR; TCRdb lists only in-frame clones, some missing. The profile covers 150,000 or so clones, with roughly 60% appearing a single time and about 4.4% taken by the ten largest. Source material: CD4+ T cells sorted from blood. Receptors originate from a human donor in good health.

The chain is built from TRBV9 and TRBJ1-4; 7 nucleotides agree with TRBD1. The CDR3 is 14 residues long. The germline V gene encodes CDR1 SGDLS and CDR2 YYNGEE. The V and J ends lost 0 bases and 6 bases, in that order; junction bases with no gene match: 2. The CDR3 here is CASSVEGADEKLFF. DNA of the CDR3: TGTGCCAGCAGCGTAGAGGGGGCTGATGAAAAACTGTTTTTT.

This clone appeared a few times. The chain has TRBV29-1 and TRBJ2-1; D uncertain. The CDR3 is made up of 15 amino acids. V was pared by 4 bases and J by 0 bases, with 13 bases between. Germline V CDR1 and CDR2: SQVTM, ANQGSEA. CDR3 bases: TGCAGCGTTGTGGGTGGCATGAGCTCCTACAATGAGCAGTTCTTC. Translating it yields CSVVGGMSSYNEQFF.

This clone was seen only once. The genes are TRBV5-6 and TRBJ2-1; a possible D gene is TRBD1 (6 bases). Germline V gene lookup returns CDR1 SGHDT and CDR2 YYEEEE. The length of the CDR3 is 14 residues. Trimming shortened V by 1 base and J by 9 bases, and 14 bases separated the two germline ends. The CDR3, as DNA: TGTGCCAGCAGCTTGCAGTCCAGGGGTGGTGAGCAGTTCTTC. Its translation: CASSLQSRGGEQFF.

The chain employs TRBV29-1 and TRBJ2-7; 8 nucleotides line up with TRBD1. Losses at the gene ends were 5 bases for V and 2 bases for J; bases not matched to a gene: 2. The length of the CDR3 is 12 residues. In germline, CDR1 is SQVTM, CDR2 ANQGSEA. CDR3 loop: CSVQQGAYEQYF. As DNA, the CDR3 is TGCAGCGTTCAACAGGGGGCCTACGAGCAGTACTTC.

A few counts support this clone. CDR3 sequence: CSVNTPSAYEQYF. The CDR3, as DNA: TGCAGCGTGAACACACCCAGCGCCTACGAGCAGTACTTC. V is TRBV29-1 and J is TRBJ2-7; the D is unclear. The CDR3 has 13 amino acids. V was clipped by 6 bases and J by 2 bases, with 14 bases between them. The germline CDR1 and CDR2 sequences are SQVTM and ANQGSEA.

The rearrangement joins TRBV7-8 to TRBJ2-7; no reliable D call. V was cut by 7 bases and J by 4 bases, with 11 bases left in between. This CDR3 contains 12 residues. Germline V lookup: CDR1 SGHVS, CDR2 FQNEAQ. CDR3 amino acids: CASTQNTYEQYF. The CDR3 nucleotides are TGTGCCAGCACCCAAAATACGTACGAGCAGTACTTC.

This chain connects TRBV6-5 to TRBJ2-7, with D possibly being TRBD2 (6 bases). V lost 5 bases and J lost 2, with 13 bases in between. CDR1 and CDR2 from the germline V gene are MNHEY and SVGAGI. The CDR3 covers 14 residues. CDR3 protein: CASSHTPGAYEQYF. CDR3 nucleotide sequence: TGTGCCAGCAGTCATACCCCGGGAGCCTACGAGCAGTACTTC.

The chain joins TRBV6-5 to TRBJ2-7; D gene unclear. V was pared by 5 bases and J by 3 bases, with 17 bases between. This CDR3 is built from 15 residues. Germline CDR1 MNHEY, CDR2 SVGAGI. CDR3 sequence (DNA): TGTGCCAGCAGTACTTTAGAGCCAGGAAGCTACGAGCAGTACTTC. It encodes CASSTLEPGSYEQYF.

This clone was observed a few times. The chain recombines TRBV18 with TRBJ1-1, with D possibly TRBD1 on 5 matching bases. CDR3 size: 15 residues. V lost 2 bases and J 3 bases, leaving 13 bases between the germline ends. CDR1 is KGHSH, CDR2 LQKENI, per germline. In DNA, the CDR3 is TGTGCCAGCTCACCAGGGGCCAGTTCCCACACTGAAGCTTTCTTT. Amino acids: CASSPGASSHTEAFF.

This clone was detected a few times. Other DNA sequences in the sample encode the same CDR3. The chain carries TRBV7-9 and TRBJ2-1; TRBD2 is a possible D gene (6 bases). V lost 0 bases, J lost 7 bases, and 7 bases lay in between. The germline V gene encodes CDR1 SEHNR and CDR2 FQNEAQ (reference sequence). CDR3 length: 13 amino acids. DNA for the CDR3: TGTGCCAGCAGCTTAGCGGGAGGAAATGAGCAGTTCTTC. It translates to CASSLAGGNEQFF.

The chain recombines TRBV29-1 with TRBJ2-7; the match to TRBD1 covers 7 bases. V lost 8 bases to trimming and J lost 1 base; unmatched junction nucleotides: 5. The CDR3 is made up of 12 amino acids. The germline CDR1 and CDR2 sequences are SQVTM and ANQGSEA. CDR3 in DNA: TGCAGCTACCGGGACAGATCCTACGAGCAGTACTTC. It encodes CSYRDRSYEQYF.

The chain carries TRBV5-6 and TRBJ1-2; D gene ambiguous. Germline CDR1 and CDR2: SGHDT and YYEEEE. Deletions cut 0 bases from V and 6 bases from J, with 9 bases between. This CDR3 region has 13 residues. Written as DNA, the CDR3 is TGTGCCAGCAGCTTGGGCACCTCTAATGGCTACACCTTC. Translating it yields CASSLGTSNGYTF.

The chain couples TRBV29-1 to TRBJ1-4; D unclear. The germline V gene encodes CDR1 SQVTM and CDR2 ANQGSEA. This CDR3 has 12 residues. The germline V and J ends were trimmed by 3 bases and 7 bases, with 9 bases remaining between them. CDR3 residues: CSVDAGGEKLFF. For the CDR3, the DNA is TGCAGCGTTGATGCGGGAGGTGAAAAACTGTTTTTT.

This chain connects TRBV29-1 to TRBJ2-3, with D possibly TRBD1 on 7 matching bases. Deletions cut 5 bases from V and 1 base from J, with 13 bases between. Germline values: CDR1 SQVTM, CDR2 ANQGSEA. CDR3 length: 14 amino acids. CDR3 residues: CSVQAGGRTDTQYF. The CDR3 bases are TGCAGCGTTCAAGCAGGGGGGCGCACAGATACGCAGTATTTT.

V usage is TRBV13 and J usage is TRBJ2-7, with D possibly being TRBD2 (6 bases). Per the germline V gene, CDR1 is PRHDT and CDR2 is FYEKMQ (reference sequence). V shed 2 bases and J shed 3 bases, with 17 bases lying between them. The CDR3 consists of 16 residues. Written as DNA, the CDR3 is TGTGCCAGCAGCTTATCCGAGGAGGGAAAAATCTACGAGCAGTACTTC. Translation: CASSLSEEGKIYEQYF.

This sequence joins TRBV6-6 and TRBJ2-5; 8 bases fit TRBD1. The CDR3 length is 13 residues. The germline V gene has CDR1 MNHNY and CDR2 SVGAGI (reference sequence). After removal of 10 bases from V and 2 bases from J, the junction contained 6 bases not matched to a gene. CDR3 residues: CATRRQGQETQYF. The CDR3 DNA reads TGTGCCACCCGGAGACAGGGGCAAGAGACCCAGTACTTC.

J is TRBJ2-7 and V is TRBV11-2; 8 bases align to TRBD1. The CDR3 totals 14 residues. The germline gives CDR1 SGHAT, CDR2 FQNNGV. The trim removed 5 bases at V and 3 bases at J, leaving 6 bases unmatched. The CDR3 reads CASSPSTGGYEQYF. The CDR3 DNA follows: TGTGCCAGCAGCCCTTCAACAGGGGGCTACGAGCAGTACTTC.

This clone came up once. The chain recombines TRBV20-1 with TRBJ2-7; D may be TRBD1 or TRBD2 (5 bases each). Trimming took off 0 bases at V and 6 bases at J, with 6 bases between the two ends. This CDR3 is 11 amino acids long. Per germline, CDR1 DFQATT and CDR2 SNEGSKA (reference sequence). Here the CDR3 reads CSAREGPEQYF. The CDR3 region has the DNA TGCAGTGCTAGAGAGGGACCCGAGCAGTACTTC.

This clone was observed a few times. The sample contains more than one DNA sequence encoding this CDR3. The genes are TRBV11-2 and TRBJ2-3; D is unresolved. This CDR3 spans 12 amino acids. Looked up from germline, CDR1 is SGHAT and CDR2 is FQNNGV. Between the trimmed V and J ends, which lost 1 base and 2 bases, there was a span of 1 base. DNA of the CDR3: TGTGCCAGCAGCTTAGTCACAGATACGCAGTATTTT. It is translated as CASSLVTDTQYF.

The table lists this clone with a count of one. The chain joins TRBV11-2 to TRBJ2-5; a weak D match, TRBD2 (6 bases). In germline, CDR1 is SGHAT, CDR2 FQNNGV. The CDR3 has 14 residues. With 1 base removed from V and 4 bases from J, the gap between germline ends came to 10 bases. The CDR3 sequence is CASSLAGLAETQYF. In DNA, the CDR3 is TGTGCCAGCAGCTTAGCGGGACTCGCAGAGACCCAGTACTTC.

J is TRBJ2-1 and V is TRBV30; no reliable D call. V was shortened by 2 bases and J by 5 bases, with 10 bases between the two germline ends. This CDR3 is 13 amino acids long. The germline V gene encodes CDR1 GTSNPN and CDR2 SVGIG (reference sequence). CDR3 region: CAWSPNFNNEQFF. CDR3 bases: TGTGCCTGGAGTCCAAACTTTAACAATGAGCAGTTCTTC.

The V call is TRBV30, the J call TRBJ1-2; no clear D. The ends were cut back, 4 bases at V and 2 bases at J, with 8 bases in the middle. The CDR3 has 12 residues. The germline CDR1 and CDR2 sequences are GTSNPN and SVGIG (reference sequence). Written as DNA, the CDR3 is TGTGCCTGGATGGACTCGAACTATGGCTACACCTTC. Encoded protein: CAWMDSNYGYTF.

The chain recombines TRBV4-1 with TRBJ1-3; 7 positions agree with TRBD1. Germline V gives CDR1 MGHRA, CDR2 YSYEKL. V lost 3 bases to trimming and J lost 5 bases; unmatched junction nucleotides: 4. The CDR3 runs 14 residues. The CDR3 DNA is TGCGCCAGCAGCCATCCGGGACAGAGAAACACCATATATTTT. Protein product: CASSHPGQRNTIYF.

The J gene is TRBJ2-7, the V gene TRBV28; D ambiguous. V was trimmed by 6 bases and J by 6 bases, leaving 12 bases between them. The germline gives CDR1 MDHEN, CDR2 SYDVKM. CDR3 size: 12 residues. CDR3 region: CASSAPKTEQYF. CDR3 in DNA: TGTGCCAGCAGCGCACCTAAAACCGAGCAGTACTTC.

The rearrangement links TRBV30 to TRBJ2-1; 11 bases fit TRBD2. V trimming: 3 bases; J trimming: 4 bases; junction bases outside the gene matches: 17. Germline V gene data show CDR1 as GTSNPN and CDR2 as SVGIG (reference sequence). This CDR3 has 19 amino acids. The CDR3 is CAWSRKGASGRKRYNEQFF. Here the CDR3 DNA reads TGTGCCTGGAGCCGAAAGGGGGCTAGCGGGAGGAAGCGGTACAATGAGCAGTTCTTC.

There are a few counts of this clone. This chain uses TRBV29-1 with TRBJ2-7; D is uncertain. The germline V gene encodes CDR1 SQVTM and CDR2 ANQGSEA. V gave up 7 bases and J gave up 3 bases, with 7 bases separating them. The CDR3 sequence is 10 residues long. CDR3 region: CSAGDYEQYF. The CDR3 region has the DNA TGCAGCGCTGGGGACTACGAGCAGTACTTC.

The chain carries TRBV7-2 and TRBJ2-7; 7 bases are a match to TRBD2. The germline gives CDR1 SGHTA, CDR2 FQGNSA. This CDR3 region has 14 residues. V dropped 1 base and J dropped 3; count of bases not matched to a gene: 3. CDR3 coding DNA: TGTGCCAGCAGCTTAGTTTCTAGCGGCTACGAGCAGTACTTC. Protein: CASSLVSSGYEQYF.

This clone has more than one count but fewer than ten. V usage is TRBV4-2 and J usage is TRBJ2-1, with D tentatively TRBD1 (5 bases). Germline CDR1 reads LGHNA; CDR2 reads YNFKEQ. The CDR3 length is 13 residues. The germline V and J ends were trimmed by 1 base and 9 bases, with 10 bases remaining between them. The CDR3 DNA is TGTGCCAGCAGCCAAGTGATCCAGGGTGAGCAGTTCTTC. Protein: CASSQVIQGEQFF.

This rearrangement joins TRBV6-1 to TRBJ1-1; 9 nucleotides match TRBD1. Losses at the gene ends were 0 bases for V and 7 bases for J; bases not matched to a gene: 3. Germline V lookup: CDR1 MNHNS, CDR2 SASEGT. The length of the CDR3 is 14 residues. In nucleotides, the CDR3 is TGTGCCAGCAGTGAAGCGCGGGGACAGGGTGAAGCTTTCTTT. It translates to CASSEARGQGEAFF.

This clone was detected a few times. The chain recombines TRBV23-1 with TRBJ1-2; D remains ambiguous. TRBV23-1 is sorted into the ORF group, with uncertain function. V lost 0 bases, J lost 2 bases, and 10 bases lay in between. CDR3 length equals 15 residues. The CDR3 region has the DNA TGCGCCAGCAGTCAATCGTGGCAGGCGAACTATGGCTACACCTTC. It yields the protein CASSQSWQANYGYTF.